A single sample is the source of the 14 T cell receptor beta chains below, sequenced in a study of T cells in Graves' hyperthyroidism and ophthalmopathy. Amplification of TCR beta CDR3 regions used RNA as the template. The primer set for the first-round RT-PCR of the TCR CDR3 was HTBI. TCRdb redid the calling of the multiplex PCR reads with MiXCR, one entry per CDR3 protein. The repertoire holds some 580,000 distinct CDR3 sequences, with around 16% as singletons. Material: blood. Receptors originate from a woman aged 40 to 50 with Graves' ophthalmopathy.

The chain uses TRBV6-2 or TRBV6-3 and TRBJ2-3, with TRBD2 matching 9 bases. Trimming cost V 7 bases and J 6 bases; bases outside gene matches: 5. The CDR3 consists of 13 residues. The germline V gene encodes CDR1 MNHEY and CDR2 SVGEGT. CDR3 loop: CASKRGASDTQYF. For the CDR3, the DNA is TGTGCCAGCAAGCGGGGGGCTTCCGATACGCAGTATTTT.

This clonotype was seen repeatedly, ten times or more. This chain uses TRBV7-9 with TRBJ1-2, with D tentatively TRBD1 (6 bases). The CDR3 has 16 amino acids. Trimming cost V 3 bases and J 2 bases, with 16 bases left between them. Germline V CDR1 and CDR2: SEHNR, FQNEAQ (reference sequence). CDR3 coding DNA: TGTGCCAGCAGCTTCCCGCGAGGGGGGCAGAACTATGGCTACACCTTC. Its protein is CASSFPRGGQNYGYTF.

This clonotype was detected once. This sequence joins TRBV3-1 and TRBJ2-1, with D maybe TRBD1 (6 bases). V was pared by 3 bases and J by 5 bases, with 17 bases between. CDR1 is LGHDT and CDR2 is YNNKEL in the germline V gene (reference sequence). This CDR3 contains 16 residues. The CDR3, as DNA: TGTGCCAGCAGCCACGGTATAGCGCCAGGGGACAATGAGCAGTTCTTC. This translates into CASSHGIAPGDNEQFF.

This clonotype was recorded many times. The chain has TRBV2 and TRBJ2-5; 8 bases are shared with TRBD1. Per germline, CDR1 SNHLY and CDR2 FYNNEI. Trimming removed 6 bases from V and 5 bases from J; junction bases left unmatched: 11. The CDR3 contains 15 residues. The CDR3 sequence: CASRRTGYYGETQYF. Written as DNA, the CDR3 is TGTGCCAGCAGGAGGACAGGGTATTATGGGGAGACCCAGTACTTC.

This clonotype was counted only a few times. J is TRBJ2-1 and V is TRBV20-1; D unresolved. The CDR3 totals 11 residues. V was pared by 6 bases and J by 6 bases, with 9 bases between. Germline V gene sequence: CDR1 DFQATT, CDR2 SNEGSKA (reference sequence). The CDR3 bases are TGCAGTGCAGACCTAGTCAATGAGCAGTTCTTC. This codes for CSADLVNEQFF.

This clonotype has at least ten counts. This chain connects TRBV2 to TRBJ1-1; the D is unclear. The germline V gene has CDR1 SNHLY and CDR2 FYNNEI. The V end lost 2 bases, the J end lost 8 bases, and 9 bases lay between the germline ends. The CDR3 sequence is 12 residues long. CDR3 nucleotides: TGTGCCAGCAGTGAAAGACCTGGGGAAGCTTTCTTT. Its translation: CASSERPGEAFF.

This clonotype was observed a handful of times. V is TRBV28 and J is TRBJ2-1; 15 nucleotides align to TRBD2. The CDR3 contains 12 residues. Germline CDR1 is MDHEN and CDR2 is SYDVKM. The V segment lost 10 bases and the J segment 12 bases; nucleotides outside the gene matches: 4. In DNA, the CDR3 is TGTGCCACCTGGACTAGCGGGAGGGGGCAGTTCTTC. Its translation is CATWTSGRGQFF.

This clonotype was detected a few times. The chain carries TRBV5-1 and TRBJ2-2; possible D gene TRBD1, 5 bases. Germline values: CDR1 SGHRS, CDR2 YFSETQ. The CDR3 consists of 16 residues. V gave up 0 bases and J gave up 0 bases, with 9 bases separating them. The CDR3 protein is CASSLVPGTNTGELFF. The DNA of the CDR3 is TGCGCCAGCAGCTTGGTACCAGGGACGAACACCGGGGAGCTGTTTTTT.

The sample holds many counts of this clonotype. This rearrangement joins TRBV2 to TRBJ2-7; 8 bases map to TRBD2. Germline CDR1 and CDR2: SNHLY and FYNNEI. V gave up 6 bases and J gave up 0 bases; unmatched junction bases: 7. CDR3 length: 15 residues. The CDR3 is CASRDTSGRSYEQYF. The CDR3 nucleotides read TGTGCCAGCAGGGATACTAGCGGACGCTCCTACGAGCAGTACTTC.

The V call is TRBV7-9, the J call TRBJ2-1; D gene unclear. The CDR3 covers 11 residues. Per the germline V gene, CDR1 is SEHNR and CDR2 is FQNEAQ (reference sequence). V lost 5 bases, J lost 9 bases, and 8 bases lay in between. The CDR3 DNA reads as TGTGCCAGCAGCCTCCCGAGTGAGCAGTTCTTC. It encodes CASSLPSEQFF.

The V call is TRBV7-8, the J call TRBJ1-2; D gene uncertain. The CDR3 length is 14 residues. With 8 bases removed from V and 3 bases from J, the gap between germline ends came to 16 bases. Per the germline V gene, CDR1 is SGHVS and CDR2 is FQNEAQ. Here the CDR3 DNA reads TGTGCCAGCTCGAAAACTTACCTTGACTATGGCTACACCTTC. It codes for CASSKTYLDYGYTF.

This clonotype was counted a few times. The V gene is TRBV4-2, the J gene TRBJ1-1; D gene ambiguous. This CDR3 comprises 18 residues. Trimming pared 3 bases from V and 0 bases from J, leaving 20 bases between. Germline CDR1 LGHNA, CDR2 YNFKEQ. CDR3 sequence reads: CASSQPFGGSSMNTEAFF. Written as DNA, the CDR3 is TGTGCCAGCAGCCAGCCCTTTGGAGGCAGCTCTATGAACACTGAAGCTTTCTTT.

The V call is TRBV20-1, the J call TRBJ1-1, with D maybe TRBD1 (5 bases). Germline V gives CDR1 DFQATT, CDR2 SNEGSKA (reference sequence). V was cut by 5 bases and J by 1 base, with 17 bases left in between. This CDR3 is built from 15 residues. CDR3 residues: CSAPNAEGRNTEAFF. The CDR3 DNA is TGCAGTGCTCCCAACGCAGAGGGGCGGAACACTGAAGCTTTCTTT.

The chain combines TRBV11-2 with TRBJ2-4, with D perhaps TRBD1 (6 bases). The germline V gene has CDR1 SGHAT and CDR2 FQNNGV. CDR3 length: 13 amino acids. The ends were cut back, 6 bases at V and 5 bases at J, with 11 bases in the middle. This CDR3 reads CASSQGSQNIQYF. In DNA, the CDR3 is TGTGCCAGCAGTCAGGGGTCTCAAAACATTCAGTACTTC.